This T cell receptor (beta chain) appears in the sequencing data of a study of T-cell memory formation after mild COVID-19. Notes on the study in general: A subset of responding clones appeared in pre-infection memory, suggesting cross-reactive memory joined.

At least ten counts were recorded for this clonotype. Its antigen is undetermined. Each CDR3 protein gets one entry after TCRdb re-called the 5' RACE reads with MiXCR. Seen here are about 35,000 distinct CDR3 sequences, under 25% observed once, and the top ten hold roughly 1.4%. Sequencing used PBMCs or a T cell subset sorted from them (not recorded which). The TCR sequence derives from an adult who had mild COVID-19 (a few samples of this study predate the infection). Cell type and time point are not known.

The CDR3 nucleotides read TGTGCCAGCAGATTACAGGGGGCCTATCAGCCCCAGCATTTT. It specifies CASRLQGAYQPQHF. V gene TRBV7-2 combines with J gene TRBJ1-5; 9 nucleotides agree with TRBD1. The V and J ends lost 6 bases and 5 bases, in that order; junction bases with no gene match: 5. Germline values: CDR1 SGHTA, CDR2 FQGNSA. CDR3 length equals 14 residues.